This TCR beta chain was identified during a study of T cell responses to AZD1222 COVID-19 vaccine. Trimming removed 4 bases from V and 3 bases from J, with 15 bases in between. CDR1 and CDR2 (germline): SGHRS, YFSETQ. CDR3 length: 15 amino acids. TCRdb keeps only in-frame clones here, not all; method: immunoSEQ multiplex PCR. In the table there are about 94,000 clones, 85% of which are singletons. This sample comprised peripheral blood, obtained 28 days after the second AZD1222 dose. This sequence originates from an adult who received the AZD1222 COVID-19 vaccine. The chain employs TRBV5-1 and TRBJ2-3, with D maybe TRBD1 (6 bases). The CDR3 loop is CASSGGHFTTDTQYF. DNA of the CDR3: TGCGCCAGCAGCGGGGGCCACTTCACAACAGATACGCAGTATTTT.